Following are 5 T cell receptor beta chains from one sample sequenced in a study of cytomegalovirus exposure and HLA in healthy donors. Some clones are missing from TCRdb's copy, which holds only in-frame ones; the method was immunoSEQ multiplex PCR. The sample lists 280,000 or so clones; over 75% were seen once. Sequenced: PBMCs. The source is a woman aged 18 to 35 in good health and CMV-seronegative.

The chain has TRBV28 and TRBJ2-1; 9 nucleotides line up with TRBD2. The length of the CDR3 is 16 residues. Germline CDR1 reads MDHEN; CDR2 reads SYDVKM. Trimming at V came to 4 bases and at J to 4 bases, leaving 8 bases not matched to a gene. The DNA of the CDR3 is TGTGCCAGCAGTTGGTCCTGGGCGGGAGGGTACAATGAGCAGTTCTTC. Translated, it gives CASSWSWAGGYNEQFF.

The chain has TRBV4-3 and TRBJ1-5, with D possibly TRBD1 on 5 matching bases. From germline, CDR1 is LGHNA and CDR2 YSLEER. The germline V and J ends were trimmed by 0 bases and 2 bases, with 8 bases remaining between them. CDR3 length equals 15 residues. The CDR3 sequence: CASSQDLGGNQPQHF. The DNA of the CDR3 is TGCGCCAGCAGCCAAGATTTAGGGGGCAATCAGCCCCAGCATTTT.

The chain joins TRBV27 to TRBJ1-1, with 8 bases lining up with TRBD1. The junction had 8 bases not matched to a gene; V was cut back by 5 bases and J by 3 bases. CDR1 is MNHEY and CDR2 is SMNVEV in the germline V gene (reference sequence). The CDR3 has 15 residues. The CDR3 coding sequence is TGTGCCAGCAGTCCCAGGACAGGGAGTTACACTGAAGCTTTCTTT. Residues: CASSPRTGSYTEAFF.

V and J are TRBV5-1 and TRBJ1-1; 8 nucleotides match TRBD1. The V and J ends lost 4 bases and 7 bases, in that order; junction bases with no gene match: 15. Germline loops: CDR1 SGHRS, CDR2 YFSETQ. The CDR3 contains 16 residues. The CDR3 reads CASSILAGGLSIEAFF. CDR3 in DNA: TGCGCCAGCAGCATATTGGCAGGGGGCCTGAGTATTGAAGCTTTCTTT.

CDR3 in amino acids: CASSEALQTNEKLFF. DNA of the CDR3: TGTGCCAGCAGTGAAGCGCTACAGACTAATGAAAAACTGTTTTTT. The V gene is TRBV6-1, the J gene TRBJ1-4; no clear D. Trimming took off 0 bases at V and 2 bases at J, with 7 bases between the two ends. This CDR3 is 15 amino acids long. Germline V lookup: CDR1 MNHNS, CDR2 SASEGT.